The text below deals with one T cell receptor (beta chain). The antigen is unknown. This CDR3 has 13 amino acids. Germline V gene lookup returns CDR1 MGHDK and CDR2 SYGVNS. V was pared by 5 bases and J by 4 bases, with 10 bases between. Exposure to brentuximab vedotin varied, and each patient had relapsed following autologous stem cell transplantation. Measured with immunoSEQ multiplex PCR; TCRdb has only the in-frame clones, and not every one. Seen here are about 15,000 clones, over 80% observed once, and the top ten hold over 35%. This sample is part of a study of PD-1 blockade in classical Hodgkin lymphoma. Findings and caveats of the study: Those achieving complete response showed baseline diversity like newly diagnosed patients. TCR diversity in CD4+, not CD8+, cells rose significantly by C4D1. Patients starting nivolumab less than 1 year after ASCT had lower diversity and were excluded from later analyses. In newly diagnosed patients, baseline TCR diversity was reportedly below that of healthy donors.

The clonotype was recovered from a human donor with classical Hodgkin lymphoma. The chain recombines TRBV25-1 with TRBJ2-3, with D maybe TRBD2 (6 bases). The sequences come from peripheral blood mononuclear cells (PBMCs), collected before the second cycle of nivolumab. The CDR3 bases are TGTGCCAGCAGTATGGGGGGAGCAGATACGCAGTATTTT. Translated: CASSMGGADTQYF.